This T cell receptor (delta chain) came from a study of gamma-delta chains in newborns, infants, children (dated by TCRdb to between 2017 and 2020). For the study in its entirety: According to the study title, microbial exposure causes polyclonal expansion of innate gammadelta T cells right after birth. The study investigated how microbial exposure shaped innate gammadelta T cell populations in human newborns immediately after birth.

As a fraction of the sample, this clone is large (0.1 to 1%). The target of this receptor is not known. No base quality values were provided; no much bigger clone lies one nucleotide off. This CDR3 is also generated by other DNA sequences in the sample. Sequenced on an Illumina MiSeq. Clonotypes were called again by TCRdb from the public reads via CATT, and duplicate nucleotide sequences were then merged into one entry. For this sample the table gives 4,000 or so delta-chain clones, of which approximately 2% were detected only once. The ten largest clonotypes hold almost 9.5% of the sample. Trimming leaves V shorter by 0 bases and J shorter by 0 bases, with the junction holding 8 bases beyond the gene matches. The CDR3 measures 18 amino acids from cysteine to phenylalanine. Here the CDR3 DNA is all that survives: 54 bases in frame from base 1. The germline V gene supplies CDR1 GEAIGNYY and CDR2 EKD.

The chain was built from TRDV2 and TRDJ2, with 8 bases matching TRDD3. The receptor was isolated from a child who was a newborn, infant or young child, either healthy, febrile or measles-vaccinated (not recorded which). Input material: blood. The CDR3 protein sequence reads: CACDTVGTGGPLTAQLFF. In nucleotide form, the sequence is TGTGCCTGTGACACCGTGGGTACTGGGGGCCCTTTGACAGCACAACTCTTCTTT.